These 29 T cell receptor beta chains share one sample of origin, sequenced in a study of T cell repertoires in cytomegalovirus infection. Via MiXCR, TCRdb re-called the reads, giving one row per CDR3 protein. The sample yields under 800,000 distinct CDR3 sequences, approximately 25% seen once. Sequencing was done on a sample of CD8+ T cells from PBMCs. The receptor source for this set is a human donor in good health (CMV status not recorded). Some clones in this sample may be carry-over from other donors' samples.

The chain links TRBV28 to TRBJ2-7, with 9 bases matching TRBD2. The CDR3 sequence is 14 residues long. Unmatched junction bases numbered 8, after V lost 7 bases and J lost 4 bases. Germline CDR1 is MDHEN and CDR2 is SYDVKM. CDR3 in DNA: TGTGCCAGCACTTCGAGCGGGGGGCCGTACGAGCAGTACGTC. Translating gives CASTSSGGPYEQYV.

This clonotype occurred many times. The CDR3 reads CASIAPGLNTEAFF. The CDR3 region has the DNA TGTGCCAGCATCGCCCCCGGATTGAACACTGAAGCTTTCTTT. This chain uses TRBV6-1 with TRBJ1-1; D gene uncertain. CDR1 and CDR2 (germline): MNHNS, SASEGT. The V gene lost 7 bases and the J gene lost 0 bases, with 12 bases spanning the gap. The CDR3 covers 14 residues.

CDR3 region: CAIRSEDTQYF. CDR3 bases: TGTGCCATCAGATCTGAGGATACGCAGTATTTT. The chain is built from TRBV10-3 and TRBJ2-3; the D is unclear. The CDR3 length is 11 residues. Germline V gene lookup returns CDR1 ENHRY and CDR2 SYGVKD. V gave up 6 bases and J gave up 6 bases, with 7 bases separating them.

The chain uses TRBV4-3 and TRBJ2-5, with 8 bases matching TRBD2. Germline loops: CDR1 LGHNA, CDR2 YSLEER. The V gene end was trimmed by 0 bases and the J gene end by 4 bases; junction bases not matched to a gene: 4. The CDR3 is 15 amino acids. CDR3: CASSQELAAGETQYF. The CDR3 DNA follows: TGCGCCAGCAGCCAAGAACTAGCGGCGGGAGAGACCCAGTACTTC.

This clonotype was seen a handful of times. This rearrangement joins TRBV20-1 to TRBJ2-6, with 8 positions matching TRBD2. Trimming cost V 6 bases and J 2 bases; bases outside gene matches: 3. Per germline, CDR1 DFQATT and CDR2 SNEGSKA (reference sequence). The CDR3 covers 14 residues. In DNA, the CDR3 is TGCAGTGCCCCGGGGGGGACTGGGGCCAACGTCCTGACTTTC. This gives the protein CSAPGGTGANVLTF.

The V and J genes are TRBV5-1 and TRBJ2-1; D is unresolved. Germline V gene data show CDR1 as SGHRS and CDR2 as YFSETQ. This CDR3 spans 13 amino acids. Trimming removed 1 base from V and 2 bases from J, with 4 bases in between. The DNA for the CDR3 is TGCGCCAGCAGCTTGCCAACCTACAATGAGCAGTTCTTC. Translating it yields CASSLPTYNEQFF.

There are many counts of this clonotype. The J gene is TRBJ2-3, the V gene TRBV7-8; 7 bases line up with TRBD2. V dropped 8 bases and J dropped 0; count of bases not matched to a gene: 8. CDR1 and CDR2 from the germline V gene are SGHVS and FQNEAQ. The CDR3 is 15 residues long. The DNA of the CDR3 is TGTGCCAGCCACCCGGGGAGGGGCAGCACAGATACGCAGTATTTT. Protein: CASHPGRGSTDTQYF.

The chain uses TRBV12-5 and TRBJ2-2; tentatively, D is TRBD2 (5 bases). The CDR3 spans 12 residues. V lost 7 bases and J 7 bases, leaving 10 bases between the germline ends. Germline values: CDR1 LGHNT, CDR2 FRNRAP. As DNA, the CDR3 is TGTGCTAGTGTCGAAGGAGGCGGGGAGCTGTTTTTT. This encodes CASVEGGGELFF.

CDR3 coding DNA: TGCAGCGTTGTGAAAGATGGGGGTTCCGAGCAGTACTTC. This translates into CSVVKDGGSEQYF. This chain connects TRBV29-1 to TRBJ2-7; D may correspond to TRBD1 or TRBD2 (5 bases each). The CDR3 is 13 amino acids. The V gene's germline CDR1 is SQVTM and CDR2 ANQGSEA. V was pared by 4 bases and J by 6 bases, with 16 bases between.

This clonotype has a count of ten or more. The chain links TRBV7-3 to TRBJ2-1, with D perhaps matching TRBD2 (6 bases). CDR1 and CDR2 from the germline V gene are SGHTA and FQGTGA. The CDR3 consists of 17 residues. V lost 0 bases and J lost 4, with 16 bases in between. DNA for the CDR3: TGTGCCAGCAGCTTAACCGGGGGACCTTCGATTTACAATGAGCAGTTCTTC. Protein sequence: CASSLTGGPSIYNEQFF. Supplemented by reference TRBV7-3 and TRBJ2-1, the full variable domain reads GAGVSQTPSNKVTEKGKYVELRCDPISGHTALYWYRQSLGQGPEFLIYFQGTGAADDSGLPNDRFFAVRPEGSVSTLKIQRTERGDSAVYLCASSLTGGPSIYNEQFFGPGTRLTVL.

The chain joins TRBV5-6 to TRBJ2-1, with 9 bases lining up with TRBD1. Trimming removed 0 bases from V and 2 bases from J; junction bases left unmatched: 3. Germline CDR1 SGHDT, CDR2 YYEEEE. This CDR3 is 16 amino acids long. CDR3 coding DNA: TGTGCCAGCAGCTTGGGACAGGGGGGCCCCTACAATGAGCAGTTCTTC. Translating it yields CASSLGQGGPYNEQFF.

This clonotype was detected many times. The chain carries TRBV25-1 and TRBJ2-1, with 10 bases fitting TRBD1. The trim removed 3 bases at V and 10 bases at J, leaving 3 bases unmatched. This CDR3 has 13 amino acids. Germline V gene lookup returns CDR1 MGHDK and CDR2 SYGVNS. For the CDR3, the DNA is TGTGCCAGCAGTGAGGACAGGGGGAAGGAGCAGTTCTTC. It translates to CASSEDRGKEQFF.

This clonotype was detected a few times. The rearrangement joins TRBV7-9 to TRBJ2-6; 8 nucleotides agree with TRBD2. Germline trimming cut 5 bases from V and 2 bases from J; bases unmatched to any gene: 5. The germline V gene encodes CDR1 SEHNR and CDR2 FQNEAQ (reference sequence). The CDR3 has 16 amino acids. The CDR3 here is CASSTPRGAGANVLTF. CDR3 nucleotides: TGTGCCAGCAGCACCCCGCGGGGGGCTGGGGCCAACGTCCTGACTTTC. The full variable domain, rest sourced from reference TRBV7-9 and TRBJ2-6, is DTGVSQNPRHKITKRGQNVTFRCDPISEHNRLYWYRQTLGQGPEFLTYFQNEAQLEKSRLLSDRFSAERPKGSFSTLEIQRTEQGDSAMYLCASSTPRGAGANVLTFGAGSRLTVL.

This clonotype was seen a handful of times. The genes are TRBV29-1 and TRBJ2-3; D remains ambiguous. V dropped 5 bases and J dropped 4 bases, with 13 bases sitting between them. The CDR3 consists of 13 residues. CDR1 SQVTM and CDR2 ANQGSEA come from the germline V gene. In DNA form, the CDR3 reads TGCAGCGTTCCCCCGTTGGGCCCAGATACGCAGTATTTT. Translating gives CSVPPLGPDTQYF.

This clonotype was seen more than once but under ten times. This chain joins TRBV9 and TRBJ2-1, with 10 bases fitting TRBD2. The CDR3 is 16 amino acids. CDR1 SGDLS and CDR2 YYNGEE come from the germline V gene. The trim removed 2 bases at V and 6 bases at J, leaving 8 bases unmatched. The CDR3 DNA sequence: TGTGCCAGCAGCGTGGGGATTAGCGGGGGGATCAATGAGCAGTTCTTC. Amino acids: CASSVGISGGINEQFF.

The rearrangement links TRBV7-9 to TRBJ2-1, with D possibly being TRBD1 (6 bases). In germline, CDR1 is SEHNR, CDR2 FQNEAQ (reference sequence). Between the trimmed V and J ends, which lost 4 bases and 10 bases, there was a span of 17 bases. The CDR3 runs 14 residues. In nucleotides, the CDR3 is TGTGCCAGCAGCTCACAGGGTCCCTCGTTAGAGCAGTTCTTC. It is translated as CASSSQGPSLEQFF.

This clonotype was seen a few times. The chain combines TRBV20-1 with TRBJ1-4; TRBD1 matches at 7 bases. Per the germline V gene, CDR1 is DFQATT and CDR2 is SNEGSKA (reference sequence). This CDR3 spans 15 amino acids. With V trimmed by 1 base and J by 6 bases, 8 bases remained unmatched. The CDR3 nucleotides read TGCAGTGCTAGAGGACAGGGCGAAGCGGATGAAAAACTGTTTTTT. It encodes CSARGQGEADEKLFF.

This clonotype was seen many times. The rearrangement links TRBV7-9 to TRBJ2-1; no definite D call. With 7 bases removed from V and 5 bases from J, the gap between germline ends came to 6 bases. Germline CDR1 SEHNR, CDR2 FQNEAQ (reference sequence). The CDR3 contains 11 residues. Here the CDR3 DNA reads TGTGCCAGCAAAACGAACAATGAGCAGTTCTTC. Its translation is CASKTNNEQFF.

This clonotype was found a few times. This chain links TRBV6-2 or TRBV6-3 with TRBJ1-1, with D unclear. This CDR3 has 15 amino acids. In germline, CDR1 is MNHEY, CDR2 SVGEGT. The germline V and J ends were trimmed by 1 base and 1 base, with 10 bases remaining between them. CDR3 nucleotides: TGTGCCAGCAGTTACTTGGGGATAGGGAACACTGAAGCTTTCTTT. Its translation is CASSYLGIGNTEAFF.

The rearrangement joins TRBV7-3 to TRBJ2-3; 8 nucleotides line up with TRBD2. There are 15 residues in the CDR3. The ends lost 2 bases at V and 9 bases at J; junction bases unmatched: 10. Germline V CDR1 and CDR2: SGHTA, FQGTGA. CDR3 DNA sequence: TGTGCCAGCAGCTTAGAGGGAGCGGGGGACCCCACGCAGTATTTT. Its protein is CASSLEGAGDPTQYF.

This clonotype was counted ten times or more. V and J are TRBV7-8 and TRBJ2-2; unclear D gene. Deletions cut 1 base from V and 0 bases from J, with 9 bases between. The V gene's germline CDR1 is SGHVS and CDR2 FQNEAQ. The CDR3 loop spans 16 amino acids. The CDR3 sequence is CASSLGSHPNTGELFF. CDR3 bases: TGTGCCAGCAGCTTAGGTTCACACCCGAACACCGGGGAGCTGTTTTTT.

This rearrangement joins TRBV9 to TRBJ2-6; maybe TRBD2 (7 bases). The V gene's germline CDR1 is SGDLS and CDR2 YYNGEE. The CDR3 spans 16 residues. Between the trimmed V and J ends, which lost 4 bases and 2 bases, there was a span of 13 bases. The CDR3 protein is CASSPPGGAGANVLTF. For the CDR3, the DNA is TGTGCCAGCAGCCCCCCGGGGGGCGCTGGGGCCAACGTCCTGACTTTC.

This clonotype showed up many times. A junction boundary mismatches the germline segment, possibly from a read error. The chain couples TRBV7-2 to TRBJ1-1; D call uncertain. The CDR3 runs to 11 residues. The germline gives CDR1 SGHTA, CDR2 FQGNSA. The CDR3 is CASSLDSEAFF. The DNA of the CDR3 is TGTGCCAGCAGTTTAGATTCGGAAGCTTTCTTT. The complete variable domain, with remaining parts taken from reference TRBV7-2 and TRBJ1-1, reads GAGVSQSPSNKVTEKGKDVELRCDPISGHTALYWYRQSLGQGLEFLIYFQGNSAPDKSGLPSDRFSAERTGGSVSTLTIQRTQQEDSAVYLCASSLDSEAFFGQGTRLTVV.

This chain joins TRBV6-4 and TRBJ2-7; possibly TRBD1 for D (6 bases). The V gene lost 6 bases and the J gene lost 6 bases, with 12 bases spanning the gap. Germline CDR1 reads MRHNA; CDR2 reads SNTAGT. The CDR3 covers 12 residues. CDR3 sequence: CASREGQFEQYV. The CDR3 region has the DNA TGTGCCAGCAGAGAGGGACAATTCGAGCAGTACGTC.

This clonotype has ten or more counts. The gene calls are TRBV12-3 or TRBV12-4 and TRBJ2-1; unclear D gene. The CDR3 sequence is 13 residues long. Deletions cut 5 bases from V and 6 bases from J, with 11 bases between. As DNA, the CDR3 is TGTGCCAGCAGTCCCGGCCCGGCCAATGAGCAGTTCTTC. Translation gives CASSPGPANEQFF.

The sample holds a few counts of this clonotype. This chain uses TRBV6-2 or TRBV6-3 with TRBJ2-1; weak D call: TRBD1 (6 bases). The CDR3 has 15 amino acids. Deletions cut 3 bases from V and 6 bases from J, with 15 bases between. Germline CDR1 MNHEY, CDR2 SVGEGT. The CDR3 DNA sequence: TGTGCCAGCAGTTATACCAGGGAAGGGGGCAATGAGCAGTTCTTC. As protein: CASSYTREGGNEQFF.

The V gene is TRBV29-1, the J gene TRBJ2-1, with a possible D match to TRBD2 (6 bases). This CDR3 region has 15 residues. V was shortened by 2 bases and J by 6 bases, with 17 bases between the two germline ends. Germline-derived CDR1 and CDR2 are SQVTM and ANQGSEA. CDR3 region: CSVESTNLGGNEQFF. CDR3 nucleotide sequence: TGCAGCGTTGAATCGACAAACCTGGGGGGCAATGAGCAGTTCTTC.

In its sample, this clonotype was seen a few times. The chain has TRBV27 and TRBJ2-5; possibly TRBD2 for D (6 bases). Germline CDR1 is MNHEY and CDR2 is SMNVEV (reference sequence). This CDR3 contains 15 residues. The V end lost 7 bases, the J end lost 2 bases, and 17 bases lay between the germline ends. CDR3 DNA sequence: TGTGCCAGCACCCCGTTGGCGGGATCTCAAGAGACCCAGTACTTC. Amino acids: CASTPLAGSQETQYF.

On this clonotype itself: One end of the junction fails to match germline, which may point to a read error. The chain carries TRBV14 and TRBJ2-1; D might be TRBD2 (5 bases). CDR1 and CDR2 from the germline V gene are SGHDN and FVKESK. This CDR3 has 14 residues. CDR3 region: CTSSQDGDYNEQFF. The CDR3 DNA reads as TGTACCAGCAGCCAAGACGGGGACTACAATGAGCAGTTCTTC.